The 13 T cell receptor beta chains in this list originate from one sample, sequenced in a study of T cell responses to AZD1222 COVID-19 vaccine. Sequenced by immunoSEQ multiplex PCR; TCRdb stores in-frame clones only, minus some. The profile covers some 130,000 clones, with just over 90% appearing a single time and less than 9% taken by the ten largest. This specimen was peripheral blood, taken on day 0 of AZD1222 vaccination. These receptors were collected from an adult in good health.

This chain links TRBV3-1 (or the pseudogene TRBV3-2) with TRBJ2-2, with a weak D call TRBD1 (5 bases). Per the germline V gene, CDR1 is LGHDT and CDR2 is YNNKEL (reference sequence). V lost 0 bases and J 7 bases, leaving 15 bases between the germline ends. CDR3 length equals 16 residues. In DNA form, the CDR3 reads TGTGCCAGCAGCCAAGATCCCAGGGTGGCGAGCGGGGAGCTGTTTTTT. The encoded protein is CASSQDPRVASGELFF.

The chain has TRBV28 and TRBJ1-1, with D possibly TRBD1 on 5 matching bases. CDR3 length equals 17 residues. Per the germline V gene, CDR1 is MDHEN and CDR2 is SYDVKM. The V gene lost 4 bases and the J gene lost 1 base, with 19 bases spanning the gap. CDR3: CASSYEGNTGGNTEAFF. The CDR3 DNA reads TGTGCCAGCAGTTATGAGGGGAATACAGGAGGGAACACTGAAGCTTTCTTT.

This chain links TRBV30 with TRBJ1-4, with a possible D match to TRBD1 (5 bases). CDR3 length: 14 amino acids. Trimming pared 4 bases from V and 5 bases from J, leaving 14 bases between. Looked up from germline, CDR1 is GTSNPN and CDR2 is SVGIG (reference sequence). Here the CDR3 reads CAWNQGTENEKLFF. The CDR3 DNA sequence: TGTGCCTGGAACCAAGGGACGGAAAATGAAAAACTGTTTTTT.

V gene TRBV28 combines with J gene TRBJ2-3, with 8 bases fitting TRBD2. Germline CDR1 reads MDHEN; CDR2 reads SYDVKM. The CDR3 sequence is 12 residues long. With V trimmed by 3 bases and J by 9 bases, 2 bases remained unmatched. Here the CDR3 DNA reads TGTGCCAGCAGTTTGACGGGAGGGACGCAGTATTTT. It translates to CASSLTGGTQYF.

This chain joins TRBV25-1 and TRBJ2-4; TRBD1 agrees at 8 bases. The V segment lost 6 bases and the J segment 6 bases; nucleotides outside the gene matches: 1. The CDR3 is 12 amino acids. The V gene's germline CDR1 is MGHDK and CDR2 SYGVNS. The CDR3 spells CASRDRGNIQYF. The CDR3 region has the DNA TGTGCCAGCAGAGACAGGGGAAACATTCAGTACTTC. The full variable domain, in which reference TRBV25-1 and TRBJ2-4 provide the parts outside the CDR3, is EADIYQTPRYLVIGTGKKITLECSQTMGHDKMYWYQQDPGMELHLIHYSYGVNSTEKGDLSSESTVSRIRTEHFPLTLESARPSHTSQYLCASRDRGNIQYFGAGTRLSVL.

The V and J genes are TRBV27 and TRBJ1-6; D unclear. The V gene lost 5 bases and the J gene lost 4 bases, with 15 bases spanning the gap. Germline V CDR1 and CDR2: MNHEY, SMNVEV (reference sequence). This CDR3 has 16 residues. The DNA for the CDR3 is TGTGCCAGCAGTGCCCCCCGGACGGCTTATAATTCACCCCTCCACTTT. Translation: CASSAPRTAYNSPLHF.

The chain's CDR3 is CAWDPGGQQPQHF. Written as DNA, the CDR3 is TGTGCCTGGGACCCGGGAGGACAACAGCCCCAGCATTTT. This chain joins TRBV30 and TRBJ1-5, with D tentatively TRBD1 (5 bases). The CDR3 is 13 amino acids. V lost 5 bases and J 7 bases, leaving 15 bases between the germline ends. Germline V lookup: CDR1 GTSNPN, CDR2 SVGIG (reference sequence). The whole variable domain, remainder taken from reference TRBV30 and TRBJ1-5, is SQTIHQWPATLVQPVGSPLSLECTVEGTSNPNLYWYRQAAGRGLQLLFYSVGIGQISSEVPQNLSASRPQDRQFILSSKKLLLSDSGFYLCAWDPGGQQPQHFGDGTRLSIL.

J is TRBJ1-2 and V is TRBV28; the D is unclear. This CDR3 is built from 11 residues. CDR1 and CDR2 from the germline V gene are MDHEN and SYDVKM. The ends were cut back, 4 bases at V and 2 bases at J, with 2 bases in the middle. The CDR3 loop reads CASSWNYGYTF. DNA of the CDR3: TGTGCCAGCAGTTGGAACTATGGCTACACCTTC.

The chain combines TRBV14 with TRBJ1-1; TRBD1 is a possible D gene (5 bases). The CDR3 is 15 residues long. Germline CDR1 reads SGHDN; CDR2 reads FVKESK. Trimming removed 0 bases at V and 1 base at J, with 9 bases between. The CDR3 is CASSQDGAGNTEAFF. CDR3 in DNA: TGTGCCAGCAGCCAAGATGGGGCAGGGAACACTGAAGCTTTCTTT.

This chain uses TRBV28 with TRBJ1-1; no definite D call. This CDR3 has 14 amino acids. V lost 3 bases and J 2 bases, leaving 10 bases between the germline ends. The germline CDR1 and CDR2 sequences are MDHEN and SYDVKM. CDR3 region: CASSLETTNTEAFF. CDR3 in DNA: TGTGCCAGCAGTTTGGAGACAACCAACACTGAAGCTTTCTTT.

The chain recombines TRBV14 with TRBJ1-4; tentative D call: TRBD1 (6 bases). This CDR3 is 17 amino acids long. V lost 1 base and J lost 10, with 22 bases in between. CDR1 and CDR2 (germline): SGHDN, FVKESK. CDR3 sequence: CASSQGYGGQGSRKLFF. The CDR3 DNA follows: TGTGCCAGCAGCCAAGGTTACGGCGGCCAGGGGTCGCGAAAACTGTTTTTT.

The chain has TRBV11-2 and TRBJ2-3, with D tentatively TRBD1 (5 bases). Trimming stripped 5 bases from V and 7 bases from J, with 7 bases between. The CDR3 loop spans 11 amino acids. Germline-derived CDR1 and CDR2 are SGHAT and FQNNGV. The CDR3 region has the DNA TGTGCCAGCAGCCCAGGGTATACGCAGTATTTT. It translates to CASSPGYTQYF.

CDR3: CASSQDPRFDTGAFTETQYF. CDR3 bases: TGTGCCAGCAGCCAAGATCCCCGCTTCGACACAGGGGCCTTCACAGAGACCCAGTACTTC. The gene calls are TRBV14 and TRBJ2-5, with TRBD1 matching 7 bases. The CDR3 spans 20 residues. Losses at the gene ends were 0 bases for V and 4 bases for J; bases not matched to a gene: 20. CDR1 is SGHDN, CDR2 FVKESK, per germline.